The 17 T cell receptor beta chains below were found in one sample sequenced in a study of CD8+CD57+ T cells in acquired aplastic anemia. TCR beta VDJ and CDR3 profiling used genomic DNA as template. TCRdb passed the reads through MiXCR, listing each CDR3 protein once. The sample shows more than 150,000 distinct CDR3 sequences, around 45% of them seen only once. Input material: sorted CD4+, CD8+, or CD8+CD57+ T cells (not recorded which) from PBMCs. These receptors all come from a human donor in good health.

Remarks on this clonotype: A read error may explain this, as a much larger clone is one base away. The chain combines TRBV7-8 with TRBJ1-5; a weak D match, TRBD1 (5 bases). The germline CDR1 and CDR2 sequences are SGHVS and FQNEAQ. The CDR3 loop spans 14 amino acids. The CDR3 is CASSFRQPNRPQHF. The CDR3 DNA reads TGTGCCAGCAGCTTCCGACAGCCTAATCGGCCCCAGCATTTT.

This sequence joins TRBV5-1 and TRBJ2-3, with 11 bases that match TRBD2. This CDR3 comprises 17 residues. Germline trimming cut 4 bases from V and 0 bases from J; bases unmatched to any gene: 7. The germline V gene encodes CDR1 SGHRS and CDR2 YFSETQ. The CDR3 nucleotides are TGCGCCAGCAGCCCGTCGACTAGCGGGGCTAGCACAGATACGCAGTATTTT. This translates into CASSPSTSGASTDTQYF.

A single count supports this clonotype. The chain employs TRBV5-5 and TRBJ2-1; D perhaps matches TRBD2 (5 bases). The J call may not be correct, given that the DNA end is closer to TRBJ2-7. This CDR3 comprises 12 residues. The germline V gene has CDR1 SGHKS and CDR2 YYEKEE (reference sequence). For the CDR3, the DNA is TGTGCCAGCAGTCGGAGTGAGCGGGAGCAGTACTTC. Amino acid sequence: CASSRSEREQYF.

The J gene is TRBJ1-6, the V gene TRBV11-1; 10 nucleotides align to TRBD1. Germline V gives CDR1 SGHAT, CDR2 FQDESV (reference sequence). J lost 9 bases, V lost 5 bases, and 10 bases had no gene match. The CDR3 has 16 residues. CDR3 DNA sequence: TGTGCCAGCAGCCCCCGGGACAGGGGTCTCGGTTCACCCCTCCACTTT. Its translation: CASSPRDRGLGSPLHF.

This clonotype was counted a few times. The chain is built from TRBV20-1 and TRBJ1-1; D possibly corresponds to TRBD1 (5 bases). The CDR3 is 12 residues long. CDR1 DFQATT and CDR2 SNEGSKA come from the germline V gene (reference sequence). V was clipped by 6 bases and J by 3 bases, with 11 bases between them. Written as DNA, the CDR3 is TGCAGTGCAGGGGTAGGGGACACTGAAGCTTTCTTT. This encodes CSAGVGDTEAFF.

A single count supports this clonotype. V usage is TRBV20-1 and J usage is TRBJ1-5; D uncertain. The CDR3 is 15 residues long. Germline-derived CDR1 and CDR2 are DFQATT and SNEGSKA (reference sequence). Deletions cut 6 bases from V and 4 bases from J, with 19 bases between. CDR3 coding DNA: TGCAGTGCCACTCGTCGAGGACTGGGGAATCAGCCCCAGCATTTT. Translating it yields CSATRRGLGNQPQHF.

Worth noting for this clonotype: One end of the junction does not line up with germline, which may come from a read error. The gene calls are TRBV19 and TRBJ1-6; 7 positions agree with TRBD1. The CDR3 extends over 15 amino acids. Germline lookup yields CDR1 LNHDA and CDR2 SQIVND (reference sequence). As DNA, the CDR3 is TGTGCCGGTAGTATATGGGGGACAGCGAATTCACCCCTCCACTTT. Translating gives CAGSIWGTANSPLHF.

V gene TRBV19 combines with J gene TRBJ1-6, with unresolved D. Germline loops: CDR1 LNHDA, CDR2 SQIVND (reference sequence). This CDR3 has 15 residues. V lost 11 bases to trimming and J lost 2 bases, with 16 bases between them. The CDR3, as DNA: TGTGCCGCGGGGAGGAATAAAGCCTATAATTCACCCCTCCACTTT. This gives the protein CAAGRNKAYNSPLHF.

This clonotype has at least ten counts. DNA of the CDR3: TGTGCCAGCAACGCTACCCTGGGGGACTCTGGCTACACCTTC. The encoded protein is CASNATLGDSGYTF. This rearrangement joins TRBV5-4 to TRBJ1-2; a possible D gene is TRBD1 (5 bases). CDR1 and CDR2 (germline): SGHNT, YYREEE (reference sequence). The CDR3 loop spans 14 amino acids. V lost 6 bases, J lost 7 bases, and 19 bases lay in between.

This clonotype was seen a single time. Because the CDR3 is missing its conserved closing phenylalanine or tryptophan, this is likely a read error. The CDR3 region has the DNA TGTGCCAGCAGCCTCCAGACTGGCTACACCTTG. This translates into CASSLQTGYTL. The chain combines TRBV7-9 with TRBJ1-2, with D unresolved. Trimming removed 5 bases from V and 7 bases from J, with 8 bases in between. CDR1 is SEHNR, CDR2 FQNEAQ, per germline (reference sequence). The CDR3 contains 11 residues.

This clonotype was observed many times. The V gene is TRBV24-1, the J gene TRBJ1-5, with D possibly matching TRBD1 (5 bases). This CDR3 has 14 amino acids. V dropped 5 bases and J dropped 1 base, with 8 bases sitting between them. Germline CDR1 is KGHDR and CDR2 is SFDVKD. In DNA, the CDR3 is TGTGCCACCAGTGCCGGGGACAGCAATCAGCCCCAGCATTTT. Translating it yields CATSAGDSNQPQHF.

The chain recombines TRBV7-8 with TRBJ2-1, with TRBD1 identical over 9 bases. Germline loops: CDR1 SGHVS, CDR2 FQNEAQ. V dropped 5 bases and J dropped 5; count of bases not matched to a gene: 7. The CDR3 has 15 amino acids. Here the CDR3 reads CASSESGQGHNEQFF. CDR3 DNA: TGTGCCAGCAGCGAGAGTGGACAGGGGCACAATGAGCAGTTCTTC.

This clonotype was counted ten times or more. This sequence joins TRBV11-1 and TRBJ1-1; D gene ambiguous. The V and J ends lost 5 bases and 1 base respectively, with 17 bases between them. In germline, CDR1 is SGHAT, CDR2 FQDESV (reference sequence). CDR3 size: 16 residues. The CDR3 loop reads CASSRREVSENTEAFF. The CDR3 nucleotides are TGTGCCAGCAGCCGGAGGGAGGTTTCTGAGAACACTGAAGCTTTCTTT.

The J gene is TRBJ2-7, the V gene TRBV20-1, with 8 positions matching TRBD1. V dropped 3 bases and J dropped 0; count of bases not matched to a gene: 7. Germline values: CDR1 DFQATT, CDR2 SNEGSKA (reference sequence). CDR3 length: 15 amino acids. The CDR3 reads CSASSGQASSYEQYF. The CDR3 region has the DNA TGCAGTGCTAGCTCGGGACAGGCTAGCTCCTACGAGCAGTACTTC.

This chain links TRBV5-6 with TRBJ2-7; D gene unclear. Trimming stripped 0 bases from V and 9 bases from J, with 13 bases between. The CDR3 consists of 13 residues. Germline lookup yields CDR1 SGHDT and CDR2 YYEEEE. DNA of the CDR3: TGTGCCAGCAGCTTGGTTGCTGGCGTCGGGCAGTACTTC. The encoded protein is CASSLVAGVGQYF.

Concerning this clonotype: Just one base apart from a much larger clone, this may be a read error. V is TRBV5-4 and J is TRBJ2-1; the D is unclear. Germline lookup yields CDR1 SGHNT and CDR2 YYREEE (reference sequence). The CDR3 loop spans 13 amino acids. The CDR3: CASSPTPLNERFF. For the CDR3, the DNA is TGTGCCAGCAGCCCTACCCCCCTCAATGAGCGGTTCTTC.

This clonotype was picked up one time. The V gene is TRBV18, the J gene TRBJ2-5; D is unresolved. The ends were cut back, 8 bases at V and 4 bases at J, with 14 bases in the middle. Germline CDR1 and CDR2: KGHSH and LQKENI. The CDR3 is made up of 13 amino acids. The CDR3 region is CASPSDKAETQYF. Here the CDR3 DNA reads TGTGCCAGCCCATCAGACAAAGCAGAGACCCAGTACTTC. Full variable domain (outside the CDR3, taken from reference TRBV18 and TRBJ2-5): NAGVMQNPRHLVRRRGQEARLRCSPMKGHSHVYWYRQLPEEGLKFMVYLQKENIIDESGMPKERFSAEFPKEGPSILRIQQVVRGDSAAYFCASPSDKAETQYFGPGTRLLVL.